This T cell receptor (beta chain) was obtained from a study of T cells in women clearing cervical HPV infection. Repertoires were generated with immunoSEQ multiplex PCR, while TCRdb's copy carries only in-frame clones and drops some. The sample table sets out 30,000 to 35,000 clones. V gave up 2 bases and J gave up 10 bases; unmatched junction bases: 7. From germline, CDR1 is DFQATT and CDR2 SNEGSKA (reference sequence). The CDR3 consists of 14 residues. Comments on this clone: The read stops 3 residues short of the end of the CDR3; the missing end is completed from the germline J gene.

V and J are TRBV20-1 and TRBJ1-6; 8 nucleotides match TRBD1. Material: blood buffy coat. This receptor was identified in a woman aged 18 to 75 with a cervical HPV16 infection that either progressed to CIN3+ or cleared (not recorded which). The part of the CDR3 DNA that was read is TGCAGTGCTAGACCCACAGACAGGGGCTCACCC. Translation: CSARPTDRGSP. The whole CDR3 protein is CSARPTDRGSPLHF.